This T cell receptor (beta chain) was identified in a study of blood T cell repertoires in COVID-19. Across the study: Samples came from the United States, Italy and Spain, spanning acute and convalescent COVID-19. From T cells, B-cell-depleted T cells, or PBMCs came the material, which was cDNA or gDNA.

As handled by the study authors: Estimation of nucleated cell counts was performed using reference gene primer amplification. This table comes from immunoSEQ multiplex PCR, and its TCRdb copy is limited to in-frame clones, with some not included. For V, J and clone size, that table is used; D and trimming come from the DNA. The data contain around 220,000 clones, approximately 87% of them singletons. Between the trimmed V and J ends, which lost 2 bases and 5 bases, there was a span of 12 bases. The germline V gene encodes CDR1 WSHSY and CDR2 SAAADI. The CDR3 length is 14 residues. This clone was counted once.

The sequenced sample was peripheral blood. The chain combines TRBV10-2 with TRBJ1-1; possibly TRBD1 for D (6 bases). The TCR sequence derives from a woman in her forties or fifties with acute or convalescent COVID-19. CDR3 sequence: CASSEGRGPTEAFF. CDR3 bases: TGCGCCAGCAGTGAGGGCAGGGGCCCAACTGAAGCTTTCTTT.